The clone carrying this TCR beta chain was seen more than once but under ten times. This sample was taken from a study of human T cells and chemical hapten exposure. Looked up from germline, CDR1 is MRHNA and CDR2 is SNTAGT. V was clipped by 2 bases and J by 7 bases; unmatched bases: 3. The CDR3 covers 14 residues. TCRdb reprocessed the RACE reads via MiXCR and lists one record per CDR3 protein. The data contain 70,000 to 80,000 distinct CDR3 sequences, around a third of them singletons. Time point in this sample: patch test 1, 2 weeks after DPC sensitization. Noted treatment: therapeutic diphenylcyclopropenone sensitization with weekly scalp DPC.

This rearrangement joins TRBV6-4 to TRBJ2-2, with 8 bases matching TRBD1. The receptor's source is a man aged 40-49 years with alopecia areata. Some clones in this sample may be carry-over from other donors' samples. The specimen comprised whole blood, sampled in connection with sensitization to the hapten diphenylcyclopropenone (DPC). CDR3 nucleotide sequence: TGTGCCAGCAGTGACGGACAGGGTGGCGGGGAGCTGTTTTTT. Amino acids: CASSDGQGGGELFF.